Listed here are 21 T cell receptor beta chains from one sample, sequenced in a study of CD8 T cells in ankylosing spondylitis. Each CDR3 protein gets one entry after TCRdb re-called the 5' RACE reads with MiXCR. The data hold fewer than 250,000 distinct CDR3 sequences, with 8% to 11% observed a single time. The sample consisted of blood, either unsorted or a sorted T cell fraction (not recorded which). All receptors derive from a male donor with ankylosing spondylitis or in good health (not recorded which).

This clonotype was seen at least ten times. V gene TRBV12-3 or TRBV12-4 combines with J gene TRBJ1-5; D is perhaps TRBD1 (6 bases). This CDR3 contains 15 residues. Trimming removed 6 bases at V and 4 bases at J, with 16 bases between. The CDR3 is CASSRQGQGNQPQHF. The CDR3 coding sequence is TGTGCCAGCAGCCGGCAGGGGCAGGGTAATCAGCCCCAGCATTTT.

This clonotype was counted ten times or more. The chain is built from TRBV5-1 and TRBJ2-7; tentative D call: TRBD1 (5 bases). The V end was cut by 2 bases, the J end by 1 base, with 10 bases between. Germline V gene data show CDR1 as SGHRS and CDR2 as YFSETQ. CDR3 length: 14 residues. CDR3 in DNA: TGCGCCAGCAGCTTAGGGGCTCTTTCCTACGAGCAGTACTTC. Protein sequence: CASSLGALSYEQYF.

CDR3 region: CASSLVALAGIADTQYF. In DNA, the CDR3 is TGTGCCAGCAGCTTAGTAGCCCTAGCGGGGATTGCAGATACGCAGTATTTT. The V and J genes are TRBV7-2 and TRBJ2-3; TRBD2 agrees at 9 bases. The CDR3 sequence is 17 residues long. Germline V lookup: CDR1 SGHTA, CDR2 FQGNSA. Trimming cost V 1 base and J 4 bases; bases outside gene matches: 9.

This clonotype appeared many times. V gene TRBV28 combines with J gene TRBJ2-5; D call uncertain. From germline, CDR1 is MDHEN and CDR2 SYDVKM. V shed 5 bases and J shed 2 bases, with 12 bases lying between them. The CDR3 covers 14 residues. This CDR3 reads CASSPYPGQETQYF. DNA for the CDR3: TGTGCCAGCAGTCCCTATCCGGGTCAAGAGACCCAGTACTTC.

The chain links TRBV5-1 to TRBJ2-7; 8 bases map to TRBD1. V was clipped by 7 bases and J by 7 bases; unmatched bases: 7. CDR3 size: 12 residues. CDR1 and CDR2 (germline): SGHRS, YFSETQ. The CDR3 DNA sequence: TGCGCCAGCCTCGGACAGGGAGAAGAGCAGTACTTC. Residues: CASLGQGEEQYF.

This clonotype was detected only a few times. The V call is TRBV29-1, the J call TRBJ1-2; 8 bases agree with TRBD1. The CDR3 contains 13 residues. Per the germline V gene, CDR1 is SQVTM and CDR2 is ANQGSEA. Losses at the gene ends were 6 bases for V and 2 bases for J; bases not matched to a gene: 5. The CDR3 region is CSVGTGGNYGYTF. The CDR3 region has the DNA TGCAGCGTGGGGACAGGAGGGAACTATGGCTACACCTTC.

This clonotype was detected many times. This chain uses TRBV5-1 with TRBJ2-1; 8 bases agree with TRBD1. V dropped 3 bases and J dropped 5; count of bases not matched to a gene: 7. CDR1 and CDR2 (germline): SGHRS, YFSETQ. This CDR3 is 15 amino acids long. This CDR3 is CASSSMDRANNEQFF. Here the CDR3 DNA reads TGCGCCAGCAGCTCGATGGACAGGGCAAACAATGAGCAGTTCTTC. Variable domain in full (rest from reference TRBV5-1 and TRBJ2-1): KAGVTQTPRYLIKTRGQQVTLSCSPISGHRSVSWYQQTPGQGLQFLFEYFSETQRNKGNFPGRFSGRQFSNSRSEMNVSTLELGDSALYLCASSSMDRANNEQFFGPGTRLTVL.

This clonotype appeared many times. The rearrangement links TRBV27 to TRBJ2-7; maybe TRBD1 (6 bases). From germline, CDR1 is MNHEY and CDR2 SMNVEV (reference sequence). Deletions cut 6 bases from V and 3 bases from J, with 18 bases between. CDR3 size: 15 residues. The CDR3 DNA reads as TGTGCCAGCAGCCAGATGACAGGTGCCGGCTACGAGCAGTACTTC. It yields the protein CASSQMTGAGYEQYF.

The DNA of the CDR3 is TGCGCCAGCAGTCAGAGGACAGGGCTCAGGCACGAGCAGTACTTC. Its protein product is CASSQRTGLRHEQYF. J is TRBJ2-7 and V is TRBV23-1, with 8 bases matching TRBD1. TRBV23-1 is marked as an open reading frame, function uncertain. The V and J ends lost 3 bases and 5 bases, in that order; junction bases with no gene match: 9. The CDR3 extends over 15 amino acids.

The sample holds many counts of this clonotype. The chain links TRBV7-3 to TRBJ2-1; weak D call: TRBD2 (7 bases). V was cut by 9 bases and J by 16 bases, with 25 bases left in between. Per the germline V gene, CDR1 is SGHTA and CDR2 is FQGTGA. The CDR3 covers 13 residues. The CDR3 protein is CASTIQTGGPLFF. DNA for the CDR3: TGTGCCAGTACCATCCAGACCGGGGGGCCCTTATTCTTC. The full variable domain, its missing parts supplied by reference TRBV7-3 and TRBJ2-1, is GAGVSQTPSNKVTEKGKYVELRCDPISGHTALYWYRQSLGQGPEFLIYFQGTGAADDSGLPNDRFFAVRPEGSVSTLKIQRTERGDSAVYLCASTIQTGGPLFFGPGTRLTVL.

This clonotype was observed many times. The chain has TRBV15 and TRBJ1-2; D gene ambiguous. CDR3 length: 13 residues. Germline values: CDR1 LNHNV, CDR2 YYDKDF (reference sequence). Trimming cost V 0 bases and J 7 bases, with 9 bases left between them. The CDR3 coding sequence is TGTGCCACCAGCAGAGATCGAGGACTTGGCTACACCTTC. Protein sequence: CATSRDRGLGYTF.

This clonotype has a count of ten or more. V is TRBV7-8 and J is TRBJ2-2; TRBD1 agrees at 8 bases. This CDR3 comprises 16 residues. With 5 bases clipped from V and 2 bases from J, the junction kept 7 bases outside the gene matches. CDR1 is SGHVS, CDR2 FQNEAQ, per germline. The CDR3 reads CASSLSGTGNTGELFF. CDR3 in DNA: TGTGCCAGCAGCCTATCCGGGACAGGAAACACCGGGGAGCTGTTTTTT.

This clonotype was picked up many times. The chain links TRBV5-1 to TRBJ2-5; 8 bases are a match to TRBD1. CDR3 size: 14 residues. Trimming at V came to 4 bases and at J to 5 bases, leaving 7 bases not matched to a gene. CDR1 SGHRS and CDR2 YFSETQ come from the germline V gene. CDR3: CASSTSGGSETQYF. The CDR3 bases are TGCGCCAGCAGCACCTCAGGGGGCAGCGAGACCCAGTACTTC.

The chain has TRBV12-3 or TRBV12-4 and TRBJ2-5, with 13 positions matching TRBD2. This CDR3 comprises 19 residues. V was clipped by 2 bases and J by 5 bases; unmatched bases: 14. The CDR3 sequence is CASSLRTGLAGDLGETQYF. The CDR3 nucleotides are TGTGCCAGCAGTTTACGGACCGGACTAGCGGGGGACCTAGGGGAGACCCAGTACTTC.

The chain combines TRBV6-1 with TRBJ2-7; maybe TRBD2 (5 bases). The CDR3 sequence is 10 residues long. The ends were cut back, 10 bases at V and 7 bases at J, with 11 bases in the middle. The germline V gene encodes CDR1 MNHNS and CDR2 SASEGT. CDR3 DNA: TGTGCCACCGCGTGGAGGGAGCAGTACTTC. It is translated as CATAWREQYF.

The sample holds many counts of this clonotype. The CDR3 sequence is CSVPGAGGPDEQFF. DNA for the CDR3: TGCAGTGTACCCGGGGCGGGGGGGCCTGATGAGCAGTTCTTC. This chain links TRBV20-1 with TRBJ2-1; 9 nucleotides agree with TRBD2. CDR3 length equals 14 residues. V lost 7 bases and J lost 8; bases outside the gene matches: 12. Germline CDR1 and CDR2: DFQATT and SNEGSKA (reference sequence).

This clonotype was counted ten times or more. The CDR3 nucleotides read TGCAGCGCTGCACAGACTGAAGCTTTCTTT. Its protein is CSAAQTEAFF. The rearrangement joins TRBV29-1 to TRBJ1-1, with no clear D. Trimming removed 7 bases from V and 5 bases from J, with 8 bases in between. The CDR3 loop spans 10 amino acids. CDR1 is SQVTM, CDR2 ANQGSEA, per germline.

This clonotype was seen ten or more times. The CDR3 reads CASSLGVAANQPQHF. In DNA form, the CDR3 reads TGTGCCAGCAGCTTAGGAGTGGCAGCTAATCAGCCCCAGCATTTT. The gene calls are TRBV7-2 and TRBJ1-5; D is undetermined. The germline V and J ends were trimmed by 1 base and 4 bases, with 11 bases remaining between them. This CDR3 is 15 amino acids long. Germline CDR1 SGHTA, CDR2 FQGNSA.

Many counts were recorded for this clonotype. V and J are TRBV6-1 and TRBJ2-1; D is unresolved. Between the trimmed V and J ends, which lost 6 bases and 8 bases, there was a span of 20 bases. The CDR3 extends over 15 amino acids. CDR1 is MNHNS and CDR2 is SASEGT in the germline V gene. CDR3 DNA sequence: TGTGCCAGCAGCGGCGACTCGATACGGCGCCATGAGCAGTTCTTC. This sequence encodes CASSGDSIRRHEQFF.

This clonotype showed up many times. V usage is TRBV27 and J usage is TRBJ2-7, with a tentative D call TRBD1 (6 bases). Looked up from germline, CDR1 is MNHEY and CDR2 is SMNVEV (reference sequence). Trimming cost V 3 bases and J 5 bases, with 14 bases left between them. The CDR3 length is 14 residues. CDR3: CASSFTTGPNEQYF. CDR3 DNA: TGTGCCAGCAGTTTCACGACAGGTCCCAACGAGCAGTACTTC.

This clonotype was recorded a few times. The chain carries TRBV20-1 and TRBJ2-2; tentative D call: TRBD2 (7 bases). This CDR3 is 15 amino acids long. Trimming took 6 bases from V and 1 from J, leaving 15 bases between them. Germline V gene lookup returns CDR1 DFQATT and CDR2 SNEGSKA (reference sequence). This CDR3 is CSATKGEGNTGELFF. CDR3 nucleotides: TGCAGTGCCACGAAGGGGGAGGGGAACACCGGGGAGCTGTTTTTT.